A selection of T cell receptor beta chains follows, all from one sample in a study of T cells in Graves' hyperthyroidism and ophthalmopathy. In TCRdb, the multiplex PCR reads were re-called with MiXCR into one record per CDR3 protein. The table records over 500,000 distinct CDR3 sequences, 46% of them present only once. Sequenced sample: peripheral blood or thyroid tissue (not recorded which). The source of these receptors is an adult woman with Graves' disease, either hyperthyroidism or ophthalmopathy (not recorded which). CDR3s include the opening cysteine and the closing phenylalanine or tryptophan.

CDR3 protein | J gene | V gene
CAISHSPISSYEQYF | TRBJ2-7 | TRBV10-3
CATRPSRDRRGTGELFF | TRBJ2-2 | TRBV4-1
CASSLPGTATQYF | TRBJ2-7 | TRBV9
CATSRQGRVNTGELFF | TRBJ2-2 | TRBV15
CSARDRSSYKQYF | TRBJ2-7 | TRBV20-1
CGTSGGAGANVLTF | TRBJ2-6 | TRBV6-6
CASSFARGQPQHF | TRBJ1-5 | TRBV12-3/TRBV12-4
CASSLEFGQANQPQHF | TRBJ1-5 | TRBV5-1
CASSLAGQVAYEQYF | TRBJ2-7 | TRBV5-1
CSLTGLAGGHNEQFF | - | TRBV29-1
CAIRGTARETQHF | TRBJ2-5 | TRBV10-3
CAIKRDREAFF | TRBJ1-1 | TRBV10-3
CASSLSQGNGELYF | TRBJ2-7 | TRBV7-2
CASSTGTGGSYEQYF | TRBJ2-7 | TRBV2
CASSPRTGQWSYEQYF | TRBJ2-7 | TRBV7-9
CASSHGAGGTGELFF | TRBJ2-2 | TRBV7-6
CAISEGQGSGNTIYF | TRBJ1-3 | TRBV10-3
CASSLRAGTPASPLHF | TRBJ1-6 | TRBV5-1
CASSQVGRALNLQETQYF | TRBJ2-5 | TRBV4-1
CASSQGLETEAFF | TRBJ1-1 | TRBV4-1
CASSWGTETEAFF | TRBJ1-1 | TRBV5-5
CASRGADRNSYEQYF | TRBJ2-7 | TRBV19
CASRGGHGAYEQYF | TRBJ2-7 | TRBV5-1
CASSKGDVSEKLFF | TRBJ1-4 | TRBV4-1
CASSATGGPGGNTIYF | TRBJ1-3 | TRBV2
CATTWGRGPNQPQHF | TRBJ1-5 | TRBV15
CAIKDSLNTEAFF | TRBJ1-1 | TRBV10-3
CASSPDGYYEQYF | TRBJ2-7 | TRBV12-3/TRBV12-4
CASTSPQGDGNTIYF | TRBJ1-3 | TRBV6-5
CASSLAGRGETQYF | TRBJ2-5 | TRBV12-3/TRBV12-4
CSVRQGAWETQYF | TRBJ2-5 | TRBV29-1
CAISEQGSTANEKLFF | TRBJ1-4 | TRBV10-3
CRGQGSCFF | TRBJ2-2 | TRBV20-1
CASSPRGESDGYTF | TRBJ1-2 | TRBV6-5
CASSPGQRQPQHF | TRBJ1-5 | TRBV7-2
CASSPDRMNTEAFF | TRBJ1-1 | TRBV6-5
CASSQTRSGLYGYTF | TRBJ1-2 | TRBV4-1
CSVSGVSYEQYF | TRBJ2-7 | TRBV29-1
CASMRGNPNTEAFF | TRBJ1-1 | TRBV5-4
CASSSKFRGGNEKLFF | TRBJ1-4 | TRBV7-8
CASSGTGGLDQPQHF | TRBJ1-5 | TRBV19
CSASDGQRNTEAFF | TRBJ1-1 | TRBV20-1
CATSFTGGGQPQHF | TRBJ1-5 | TRBV24-1
CSAPIGGGNQPQHF | TRBJ1-5 | TRBV20-1
CATSTGSYEQYF | TRBJ2-7 | TRBV24-1
CASSGPGDEKLFF | TRBJ1-4 | TRBV28
CASSPLGWTGGFTEAFF | TRBJ1-1 | TRBV28
CSATRERLSNSPLHF | TRBJ1-6 | TRBV20-1